This T cell receptor (beta chain) was identified during a study of molecular identifiers for immune sequencing clone quantification. Study conclusions and caveats: Underestimated sizes of highly expanded clones could result from identical TCR molecules that share a barcode. Among effectors, clones above 20 RNA copies held over 97% of molecules; among naive cells, under 1%.

Per germline, CDR1 MNHNS and CDR2 SASEGT. The V and J ends lost 2 bases and 3 bases respectively, with 8 bases between them. The CDR3 loop spans 14 amino acids. This clonotype was found many times. Its antigen is currently unknown. Previously described methods and listed TCR primers produced bulk TCR libraries. TCRdb redid the calling of the PCR reads with MiXCR, one entry per CDR3 protein. The sample shows 350,000 or so distinct CDR3 sequences, roughly 23% of them seen only once. The source of this sequence is a human donor in good health. Some libraries in this study had Jurkat cell RNA spiked in. The sample comprised naive CD8+ T cells from blood, with Jurkat cell RNA spiked in. The subset here: FACS-sorted CD8+CD4-CCR7+CD45RA+ naive T cells. V and J are TRBV6-1 and TRBJ1-5; D gene unclear. The CDR3 loop is CASSELVINQPQHF. The DNA for the CDR3 is TGTGCCAGCAGTGAATTAGTAATCAATCAGCCCCAGCATTTT.